These 15 T cell receptor beta chains came from one sample sequenced in a study of shared clonotypes between healthy human individuals. Sequencing used immunoSEQ multiplex PCR; TCRdb keeps in-frame clones, though not all of them. The sample records 850,000 to 1,200,000 clones, approximately 72% being singletons. The sample consisted of memory CD4+ T cells sorted from blood. Subset meaning: CD45RA-negative fraction. These receptor sequences come from a young man in good health.

The chain uses TRBV5-6 and TRBJ2-5, with D maybe TRBD2 (6 bases). Germline-derived CDR1 and CDR2 are SGHDT and YYEEEE. The length of the CDR3 is 16 residues. V lost 2 bases and J lost 5, with 19 bases in between. CDR3: CASSFSEGRRRETQYF. CDR3 DNA sequence: TGTGCCAGCAGCTTTAGTGAAGGGAGGCGGAGGGAGACCCAGTACTTC.

The V gene is TRBV5-6, the J gene TRBJ2-5; TRBD2 might be the D (6 bases). The V end was cut by 1 base, the J end by 5 bases, with 12 bases between. Germline loops: CDR1 SGHDT, CDR2 YYEEEE. The CDR3 spans 14 residues. The DNA of the CDR3 is TGTGCCAGCAGCTTGTGGGGGGTCCGGGAGACCCAGTACTTC. Amino acid sequence: CASSLWGVRETQYF.

The genes are TRBV5-1 and TRBJ2-7, with D hard to call. The length of the CDR3 is 13 residues. From germline, CDR1 is SGHRS and CDR2 YFSETQ. The V end was cut by 1 base, the J end by 2 bases, with 7 bases between. This chain's CDR3 is CASSLTNTYEQYF. The CDR3 DNA follows: TGCGCCAGCAGCTTGACCAATACCTACGAGCAGTACTTC.

J is TRBJ2-7 and V is TRBV7-2; 8 nucleotides agree with TRBD1. This CDR3 contains 16 residues. The junction had 6 bases not matched to a gene; V was cut back by 2 bases and J by 0 bases. Germline CDR1 is SGHTA and CDR2 is FQGNSA. The CDR3 region has the DNA TGTGCCAGCAGCTTAAATCCTACAGGGGGCTCCTACGAGCAGTACTTC. Its protein product is CASSLNPTGGSYEQYF.

The chain recombines TRBV7-2 with TRBJ1-6, with 9 bases fitting TRBD1. This CDR3 spans 15 amino acids. V lost 1 base, J lost 9 bases, and 4 bases stayed unmatched. Germline CDR1 and CDR2: SGHTA and FQGNSA. The CDR3 here is CASSLGDRGSSPLHF. In DNA, the CDR3 is TGTGCCAGCAGCTTAGGCGACAGGGGGAGTTCACCCCTCCACTTT.

The J gene is TRBJ1-2, the V gene TRBV19, with 9 bases fitting TRBD1. The V gene's germline CDR1 is LNHDA and CDR2 SQIVND (reference sequence). V dropped 6 bases and J dropped 8; count of bases not matched to a gene: 10. This CDR3 contains 14 residues. The CDR3 nucleotides read TGTGCCAGTAGCCTTCCACAGGGGGCTAGGGGCTACACCTTC. This codes for CASSLPQGARGYTF.

The rearrangement uses TRBV5-1 and TRBJ1-5; no reliable D call. Germline values: CDR1 SGHRS, CDR2 YFSETQ. With 6 bases removed from V and 7 bases from J, the gap between germline ends came to 8 bases. The CDR3 covers 11 residues. The CDR3 here is CASTLGQPQHF. The CDR3, as DNA: TGCGCCAGCACCCTGGGGCAGCCCCAGCATTTT.

This clone turned up a few times. The chain combines TRBV5-4 with TRBJ2-3; 7 bases fit TRBD2. Germline trimming cut 5 bases from V and 1 base from J; bases unmatched to any gene: 4. CDR1 is SGHNT and CDR2 is YYREEE in the germline V gene (reference sequence). The CDR3 is 14 amino acids. CDR3 sequence (DNA): TGTGCCAGCAGTTACGCGGGAGGCACAGATACGCAGTATTTT. This encodes CASSYAGGTDTQYF. Looking up the rest from reference TRBV5-4 and TRBJ2-3 gives the full variable domain: ETGVTQSPTHLIKTRGQQVTLRCSSQSGHNTVSWYQQALGQGPQFIFQYYREEENGRGNFPPRFSGLQFPNYSSELNVNALELDDSALYLCASSYAGGTDTQYFGPGTRLTVL.

The J gene is TRBJ2-1, the V gene TRBV5-1; D is tentatively TRBD1 or TRBD2 (6 bases each). V shed 2 bases and J shed 7 bases, with 19 bases lying between them. CDR3 length: 16 amino acids. CDR1 and CDR2 from the germline V gene are SGHRS and YFSETQ. The CDR3 sequence is CASSFLGGQELNEQFF. In DNA, the CDR3 is TGCGCCAGCAGCTTCTTAGGGGGGCAGGAACTTAATGAGCAGTTCTTC.

This chain joins TRBV2 and TRBJ2-7, with a weak D call TRBD2 (5 bases). With 7 bases removed from V and 3 bases from J, the gap between germline ends came to 13 bases. Germline CDR1 is SNHLY and CDR2 is FYNNEI. This CDR3 is 13 amino acids long. The CDR3 region is CASNSGAGYEQYF. DNA for the CDR3: TGTGCCAGCAATTCAGGCGCGGGCTACGAGCAGTACTTC.

V usage is TRBV12-5 and J usage is TRBJ2-1; TRBD2 agrees at 7 bases. CDR3 length: 16 amino acids. V lost 0 bases to trimming and J lost 6 bases; unmatched junction nucleotides: 8. Germline-derived CDR1 and CDR2 are LGHNT and FRNRAP. CDR3 nucleotides: TGTGCTAGTGGTTTGGTACTTACTAGCGCGGGCAATGAGCAGTTCTTC. Translated: CASGLVLTSAGNEQFF.

This clone was seen just once. The chain employs TRBV5-1 and TRBJ2-2; D could derive from TRBD1 or TRBD2 (5 bases each). Germline V gene sequence: CDR1 SGHRS, CDR2 YFSETQ. Trimming took off 0 bases at V and 1 base at J, with 16 bases between the two ends. This CDR3 has 18 amino acids. CDR3 region: CASSLEIAGALNTGELFF. The CDR3 DNA reads TGCGCCAGCAGCTTGGAAATCGCCGGGGCTCTGAACACCGGGGAGCTGTTTTTT. Variable domain in full (rest from reference TRBV5-1 and TRBJ2-2): KAGVTQTPRYLIKTRGQQVTLSCSPISGHRSVSWYQQTPGQGLQFLFEYFSETQRNKGNFPGRFSGRQFSNSRSEMNVSTLELGDSALYLCASSLEIAGALNTGELFFGEGSRLTVL.

The chain is built from TRBV9 and TRBJ2-2, with TRBD2 matching over 8 bases. The CDR3 extends over 15 amino acids. Germline V gene lookup returns CDR1 SGDLS and CDR2 YYNGEE. V was clipped by 4 bases and J by 3 bases; unmatched bases: 5. As DNA, the CDR3 is TGTGCCAGCAGCAAAAGCGGGAGTGACACCGGGGAGCTGTTTTTT. Its protein is CASSKSGSDTGELFF.

Of note for this clone: Other DNA sequences of this sample code for an identical CDR3. The rearrangement joins TRBV30 to TRBJ1-2; 9 bases fit TRBD1. From germline, CDR1 is GTSNPN and CDR2 SVGIG (reference sequence). J gave up 6 bases and V 1 base, and 3 bases lay outside the gene matches. The CDR3 has 13 residues. CDR3 DNA: TGTGCCTGGAGTGCTAGGACAGGGGATGGCTACACCTTC. It yields the protein CAWSARTGDGYTF.

This clone showed up just once. J is TRBJ2-2 and V is TRBV11-2; the match to TRBD2 covers 7 bases. Looked up from germline, CDR1 is SGHAT and CDR2 is FQNNGV. Trimming cost V 5 bases and J 5 bases; bases outside gene matches: 14. The CDR3 is 17 residues long. CDR3 region: CASSGRGGGSWTGELFF. The CDR3 DNA reads TGTGCCAGCAGCGGCCGGGGCGGGGGTTCTTGGACCGGGGAGCTGTTTTTT.